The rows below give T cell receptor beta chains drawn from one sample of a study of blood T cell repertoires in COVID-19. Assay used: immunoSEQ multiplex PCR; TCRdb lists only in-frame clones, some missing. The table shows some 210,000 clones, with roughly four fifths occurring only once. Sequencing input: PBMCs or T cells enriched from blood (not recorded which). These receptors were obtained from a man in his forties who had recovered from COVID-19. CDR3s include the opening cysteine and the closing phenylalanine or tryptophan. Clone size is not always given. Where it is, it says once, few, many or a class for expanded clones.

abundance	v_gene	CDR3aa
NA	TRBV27	CASSWTSGSSYEQYF
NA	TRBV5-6	CASSLEGATAEAFF
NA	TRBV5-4	CASSLQTTDTQYF
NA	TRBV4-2	CASSQDRDRNQPQHF
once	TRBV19	CASSLTGPREKLFF
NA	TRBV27	CASLNRVGKAFF
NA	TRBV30	CAWGRGRDQPQHF
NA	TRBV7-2	CASSWRTGGSYEQYF
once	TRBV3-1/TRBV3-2	CASSQRGTGVEAFF
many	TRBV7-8	CASSPRTGVNTEAFF
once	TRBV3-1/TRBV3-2	CASSHRLAGGTDTQYF
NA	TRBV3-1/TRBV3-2	CASSLWGGTPTGQYF
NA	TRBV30	CAWSVSGGINTIYF
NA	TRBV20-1	CSASINRGSDTQYF
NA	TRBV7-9	CASSLGQGAYGYTF
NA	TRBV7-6	CASSLAAYRVAGEPYEQYF